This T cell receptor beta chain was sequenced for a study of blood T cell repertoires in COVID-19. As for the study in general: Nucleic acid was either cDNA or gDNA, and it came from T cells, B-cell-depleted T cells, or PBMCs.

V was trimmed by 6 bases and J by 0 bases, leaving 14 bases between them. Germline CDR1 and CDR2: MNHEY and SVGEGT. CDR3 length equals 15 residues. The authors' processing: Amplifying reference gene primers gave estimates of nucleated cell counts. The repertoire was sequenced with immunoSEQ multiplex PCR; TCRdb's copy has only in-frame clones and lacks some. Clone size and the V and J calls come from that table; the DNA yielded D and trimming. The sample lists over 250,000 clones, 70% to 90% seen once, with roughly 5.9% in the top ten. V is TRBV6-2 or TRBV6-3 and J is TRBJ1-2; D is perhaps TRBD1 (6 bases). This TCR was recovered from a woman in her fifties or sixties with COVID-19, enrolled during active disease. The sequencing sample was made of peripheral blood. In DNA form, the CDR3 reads TGTGCCAGCAGCCTGCTCCGACAGGCTAACTATGGCTACACCTTC. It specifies CASSLLRQANYGYTF.